A selection of T cell receptor beta chains follows, all from one sample in a study of patients and donors after allogeneic stem cell transplantation. TCRdb processed the RT-PCR reads anew with MiXCR; each CDR3 protein has one entry. The sample yields 920,000 or so distinct CDR3 sequences, roughly 17% seen once. Material: blood, either unsorted or a sorted T cell fraction (not recorded which). These receptors all come from a human donor who was either an allogeneic HSCT recipient or a stem cell or donor lymphocyte infusion donor (not recorded which). It is not recorded whose cells these are; they may come from a transplant donor. Both conserved end residues are trimmed from each CDR3. Each record gives: D gene, CDR3 length, J gene, V gene, CDR3 protein. A D gene is named only where the DNA matches it firmly.

D gene: NA; CDR3 length: 14; J gene: TRBJ1-2; V gene: TRBV19; CDR3 protein: ASSSTPSGLDMGYT
D gene: NA; CDR3 length: 13; J gene: TRBJ1-5; V gene: TRBV6-5; CDR3 protein: ASSSGVARREPQH
D gene: TRBD1; CDR3 length: 14; J gene: TRBJ1-5; V gene: TRBV24-1; CDR3 protein: ATSDHGQGSNQPQH
D gene: TRBD2; CDR3 length: 12; J gene: TRBJ2-1; V gene: TRBV5-6; CDR3 protein: ASCLDGRGNEQF
D gene: NA; CDR3 length: 9; J gene: TRBJ2-5; V gene: TRBV24-1; CDR3 protein: ATSALETQY
D gene: NA; CDR3 length: 13; J gene: TRBJ2-2; V gene: TRBV7-3; CDR3 protein: ASSQQSSNTGELF
D gene: TRBD1; CDR3 length: 15; J gene: TRBJ2-4; V gene: TRBV19; CDR3 protein: ASSIGRDRPEGNIQY
D gene: NA; CDR3 length: 10; J gene: TRBJ1-2; V gene: TRBV9; CDR3 protein: ASSVSYRGYT
D gene: TRBD1; CDR3 length: 15; J gene: TRBJ2-1; V gene: TRBV20-1; CDR3 protein: SARDFPRTGPLDEQF
D gene: NA; CDR3 length: 14; J gene: TRBJ2-1; V gene: TRBV5-6; CDR3 protein: ASSWAWDFLQGEQF
D gene: NA; CDR3 length: 14; J gene: TRBJ1-1; V gene: TRBV12-3/TRBV12-4; CDR3 protein: ASSFQGSKLGTEAF
D gene: NA; CDR3 length: 14; J gene: TRBJ2-1; V gene: TRBV30; CDR3 protein: AWSVGVGSSYNEQF
D gene: NA; CDR3 length: 13; J gene: TRBJ2-1; V gene: TRBV2; CDR3 protein: ASSIGRGTYNEQF
D gene: NA; CDR3 length: 13; J gene: TRBJ2-1; V gene: TRBV6-9; CDR3 protein: ASSYSLGSPNEQF
D gene: NA; CDR3 length: 13; J gene: TRBJ1-3; V gene: TRBV5-1; CDR3 protein: ASSLAGAQGNTIY
D gene: NA; CDR3 length: 11; J gene: TRBJ1-1; V gene: TRBV6-1; CDR3 protein: ASSRNRETEAF
D gene: TRBD2; CDR3 length: 14; J gene: TRBJ2-5; V gene: TRBV11-2; CDR3 protein: ASSLGLAGWGGTQY
D gene: TRBD2; CDR3 length: 15; J gene: TRBJ2-3; V gene: TRBV6-1; CDR3 protein: ASSRTSGGLGTDTQY
D gene: TRBD2; CDR3 length: 12; J gene: TRBJ2-5; V gene: TRBV7-9; CDR3 protein: ATLLLAVQETQY
D gene: NA; CDR3 length: 12; J gene: TRBJ1-6; V gene: TRBV12-3/TRBV12-4; CDR3 protein: ASKRSSYNSPLH
D gene: NA; CDR3 length: 11; J gene: TRBJ1-1; V gene: TRBV11-2; CDR3 protein: ASSQQSRGEAF
D gene: NA; CDR3 length: 11; J gene: TRBJ1-2; V gene: TRBV12-3/TRBV12-4; CDR3 protein: ASSRASDYGYT
D gene: NA; CDR3 length: 12; J gene: TRBJ2-1; V gene: TRBV12-3/TRBV12-4; CDR3 protein: ASSLFTGNNEQF
D gene: NA; CDR3 length: 15; J gene: TRBJ1-3; V gene: TRBV12-3/TRBV12-4; CDR3 protein: ASSPRPFEHSGNTIY
D gene: NA; CDR3 length: 12; J gene: TRBJ2-1; V gene: TRBV2; CDR3 protein: ASSEAPGTHEQF
D gene: NA; CDR3 length: 12; J gene: TRBJ2-1; V gene: TRBV5-1; CDR3 protein: ASSPAWGNNEQF
D gene: TRBD2; CDR3 length: 15; J gene: TRBJ2-1; V gene: TRBV6-1; CDR3 protein: ASSEIGTSGKLGEQF
D gene: TRBD1; CDR3 length: 18; J gene: TRBJ1-5; V gene: TRBV20-1; CDR3 protein: SARGLRGQGRGMSNQPQH
D gene: TRBD2; CDR3 length: 13; J gene: TRBJ2-1; V gene: TRBV6-1; CDR3 protein: ASSHGGKSYNEQF
D gene: TRBD2; CDR3 length: 14; J gene: TRBJ2-3; V gene: TRBV7-7; CDR3 protein: ASSSGGSGITDTQY
D gene: NA; CDR3 length: 14; J gene: TRBJ2-2; V gene: TRBV4-1; CDR3 protein: ASSQIGGANTGELF
D gene: NA; CDR3 length: 13; J gene: TRBJ1-2; V gene: TRBV7-2; CDR3 protein: ASNAPGQPNYGYT
D gene: NA; CDR3 length: 12; J gene: TRBJ2-1; V gene: TRBV10-3; CDR3 protein: AIKEQIDYNEQF
D gene: NA; CDR3 length: 15; J gene: TRBJ1-5; V gene: TRBV20-1; CDR3 protein: SAPDRRVADGSQPQH
D gene: TRBD2; CDR3 length: 12; J gene: TRBJ2-3; V gene: TRBV20-1; CDR3 protein: SAHSGGTSGTQY
D gene: NA; CDR3 length: 12; J gene: TRBJ2-1; V gene: TRBV6-5; CDR3 protein: ASSYSPPPNEQF
D gene: TRBD2; CDR3 length: 17; J gene: TRBJ2-1; V gene: TRBV7-8; CDR3 protein: ASSLGVTSGYSSYNEQF
D gene: TRBD2; CDR3 length: 13; J gene: TRBJ2-1; V gene: TRBV27; CDR3 protein: ASRAGTSLYNEQF
D gene: NA; CDR3 length: 12; J gene: TRBJ1-2; V gene: TRBV9; CDR3 protein: ASSPQGRVEGYT
D gene: TRBD2; CDR3 length: 13; J gene: TRBJ2-3; V gene: TRBV10-3; CDR3 protein: AISERAGGPDTQY
D gene: TRBD1; CDR3 length: 18; J gene: TRBJ1-4; V gene: TRBV12-3/TRBV12-4; CDR3 protein: ASSLGPGTGGVRTNEKLF
D gene: TRBD2; CDR3 length: 17; J gene: TRBJ2-2; V gene: TRBV20-1; CDR3 protein: SAQSWTSGRGDNTGELF
D gene: NA; CDR3 length: 13; J gene: TRBJ2-3; V gene: TRBV12-3/TRBV12-4; CDR3 protein: ASAGWGPLTDTQY
D gene: NA; CDR3 length: 11; J gene: TRBJ1-1; V gene: TRBV18; CDR3 protein: ASSPRQYTEAF
D gene: TRBD2; CDR3 length: 14; J gene: TRBJ2-3; V gene: TRBV4-2; CDR3 protein: ASSQDRTSGGGTQY
D gene: NA; CDR3 length: 12; J gene: TRBJ1-1; V gene: TRBV12-3/TRBV12-4; CDR3 protein: ASSKDRLNAEAF
D gene: TRBD2; CDR3 length: 12; J gene: TRBJ2-1; V gene: TRBV27; CDR3 protein: ASSKREVRNEQF
D gene: NA; CDR3 length: 11; J gene: TRBJ1-1; V gene: TRBV30; CDR3 protein: AWTFGKNTEAF
D gene: TRBD1; CDR3 length: 10; J gene: TRBJ1-1; V gene: TRBV9; CDR3 protein: ASSTTGVETF
D gene: TRBD2; CDR3 length: 12; J gene: TRBJ2-3; V gene: TRBV20-1; CDR3 protein: SAQLAGETDTQY